The subject of this entry is one TCR beta chain. What it recognizes is unknown. Use of 60 Vbeta and 13 Jbeta primers characterized the PCR. Clones were sequenced by immunoSEQ multiplex PCR, and TCRdb holds only the in-frame ones, with some missing. The sample includes roughly 150,000 clones, over 80% of them seen just once. The data originate from a study of cytomegalovirus exposure and HLA in healthy donors. This CDR3 comprises 14 residues. The V end was cut by 2 bases, the J end by 5 bases, with 15 bases between. CDR1 and CDR2 from the germline V gene are GTSNPN and SVGIG (reference sequence). Study observations and caveats: Researchers catalogued under 200 TCR beta chains as cytomegalovirus-associated.

This TCR came from a girl under 18 in good health and CMV-seropositive. The sample comprised PBMCs. This chain connects TRBV30 to TRBJ1-1, with D possibly matching TRBD1 (6 bases). CDR3 DNA sequence: TGTGCCTGGAGTTCCGGGGGCGGGGGTACTGAAGCTTTCTTT. Translation: CAWSSGGGGTEAFF.